This passage covers 27 T cell receptor beta chains from one sample sequenced in a study of T cell repertoires in cytomegalovirus infection. TCRdb re-analysed the reads in MiXCR, keeping a single row per CDR3 protein. The sample has fewer than 350,000 distinct CDR3 sequences, 17% seen once. What was sequenced was PBMCs. The receptors come from a human donor in good health (CMV status not recorded). Some clones in this sample may be carry-over from other donors' samples.

The table lists this clonotype with a few counts. This chain connects TRBV6-5 to TRBJ2-7; 8 nucleotides agree with TRBD1. Germline CDR1 and CDR2: MNHEY and SVGAGI. Losses at the gene ends were 0 bases for V and 3 bases for J; bases not matched to a gene: 4. The CDR3 runs 15 residues. The CDR3 region is CASSYSYRGDYEQYF. The CDR3 nucleotides read TGTGCCAGCAGTTACTCGTACAGGGGGGACTACGAGCAGTACTTC.

This clonotype was picked up a small number of times. This chain uses TRBV29-1 with TRBJ2-7; possible D gene TRBD1, 7 bases. The CDR3 loop spans 13 amino acids. Trimming removed 5 bases from V and 3 bases from J, with 14 bases in between. In germline, CDR1 is SQVTM, CDR2 ANQGSEA. CDR3 loop: CSVQPRGDYEQYF. CDR3 sequence (DNA): TGCAGCGTTCAACCCAGGGGGGACTACGAGCAGTACTTC.

This clonotype showed up many times. CDR3 sequence: CASSQDPDSYNEQFF. In DNA form, the CDR3 reads TGCGCCAGCAGCCAAGATCCGGATTCCTACAATGAGCAGTTCTTC. The V and J genes are TRBV4-1 and TRBJ2-1; no clear D gene. Trimming cost V 0 bases and J 1 base, with 7 bases left between them. The CDR3 totals 15 residues. In germline, CDR1 is MGHRA, CDR2 YSYEKL.

Only a few counts were recorded for this clonotype. V gene TRBV20-1 combines with J gene TRBJ1-4, with D unclear. Trimming took 2 bases from V and 8 from J, leaving 6 bases between them. Germline CDR1 and CDR2: DFQATT and SNEGSKA (reference sequence). This CDR3 has 11 residues. The CDR3 DNA follows: TGCAGTGCTAGACCCGTCGAAAAACTGTTTTTT. It encodes CSARPVEKLFF.

This clonotype has only a few counts. This rearrangement joins TRBV10-3 to TRBJ1-5; 10 bases line up with TRBD1. V dropped 7 bases and J dropped 2; count of bases not matched to a gene: 5. The CDR3 extends over 15 amino acids. CDR1 and CDR2 (germline): ENHRY, SYGVKD. CDR3 coding DNA: TGTGCCATCACCCTGACAGGGGGCGGCAATCAGCCCCAGCATTTT. The encoded protein is CAITLTGGGNQPQHF.

Ten or more counts support this clonotype. The chain combines TRBV7-2 with TRBJ1-2; TRBD1 aligns across 9 bases. The V and J ends lost 5 bases and 7 bases, in that order; junction bases with no gene match: 5. Germline V CDR1 and CDR2: SGHTA, FQGNSA. The CDR3 contains 13 residues. CDR3 sequence: CASSPWTGVGYTF. The CDR3 DNA sequence: TGTGCCAGCAGCCCGTGGACAGGGGTTGGCTACACCTTC.

This clonotype was found a few times. This chain joins TRBV25-1 and TRBJ1-2, with 12 bases aligning to TRBD1. V trimming: 1 base; J trimming: 8 bases; junction bases outside the gene matches: 8. From germline, CDR1 is MGHDK and CDR2 SYGVNS. The length of the CDR3 is 16 residues. The CDR3 protein is CASSESPGQGAWGYTF. CDR3 coding DNA: TGTGCCAGCAGTGAATCACCGGGACAGGGGGCCTGGGGCTACACCTTC.

The V and J genes are TRBV29-1 and TRBJ2-5; perhaps TRBD2 as D (6 bases). This CDR3 contains 11 residues. Germline V gene sequence: CDR1 SQVTM, CDR2 ANQGSEA. With 4 bases removed from V and 5 bases from J, the gap between germline ends came to 8 bases. The CDR3 sequence is CSVGLGETQYF. DNA for the CDR3: TGCAGCGTTGGACTAGGCGAGACCCAGTACTTC.

This clonotype was seen more than once but under ten times. V is TRBV20-1 and J is TRBJ1-1, with a tentative D call TRBD1 (5 bases). The germline V gene encodes CDR1 DFQATT and CDR2 SNEGSKA (reference sequence). The CDR3 runs to 16 residues. The ends were cut back, 3 bases at V and 4 bases at J, with 21 bases in the middle. In nucleotides, the CDR3 is TGCAGTGCTAGTCCCCTGTCGTGGACGGGGGTCACTGAAGCTTTCTTT. This codes for CSASPLSWTGVTEAFF.

In this sample, this clonotype turned up a few times. This rearrangement joins TRBV20-1 to TRBJ2-1; TRBD2 matches at 13 bases. Germline V CDR1 and CDR2: DFQATT, SNEGSKA (reference sequence). V dropped 4 bases and J dropped 5; count of bases not matched to a gene: 5. CDR3 size: 15 residues. The CDR3 DNA is TGCAGTGCTATCCCCGGGACTAGCGGGGACAATGAGCAGTTCTTC. Its protein product is CSAIPGTSGDNEQFF.

The V call is TRBV20-1, the J call TRBJ2-7, with D maybe TRBD1 (6 bases). This CDR3 region has 14 residues. Germline CDR1 DFQATT, CDR2 SNEGSKA (reference sequence). V dropped 6 bases and J dropped 0 bases, with 15 bases sitting between them. The CDR3 DNA sequence: TGCAGTGCCGCCCGGACAGCCTTCTCCTACGAGCAGTACTTC. Protein sequence: CSAARTAFSYEQYF.

This clonotype has a handful of counts. The chain is built from TRBV4-1 and TRBJ1-1; 8 nucleotides match TRBD1. The CDR3 runs to 18 residues. V gave up 6 bases and J gave up 3 bases; unmatched junction bases: 18. The germline gives CDR1 MGHRA, CDR2 YSYEKL. This CDR3 reads CASSREQVTGGGDTEAFF. CDR3 bases: TGCGCCAGCAGTCGCGAACAAGTTACAGGGGGAGGGGACACTGAAGCTTTCTTT.

The V call is TRBV20-1, the J call TRBJ2-5; unclear D gene. V was clipped by 3 bases and J by 4 bases, with 12 bases between them. There are 13 residues in the CDR3. CDR1 DFQATT and CDR2 SNEGSKA come from the germline V gene (reference sequence). The CDR3 DNA sequence: TGCAGTGCTAGTGGTCGGGTCGGAGAGACCCAGTACTTC. The encoded protein is CSASGRVGETQYF.

This clonotype was seen ten or more times. The gene calls are TRBV12-3 or TRBV12-4 and TRBJ1-5; 7 bases align to TRBD1. Trimming cost V 7 bases and J 3 bases; bases outside gene matches: 6. The CDR3 is made up of 14 amino acids. CDR3 region: CASIAGTDNQPQHF. The DNA for the CDR3 is TGTGCCAGCATCGCCGGGACAGACAATCAGCCCCAGCATTTT.

This sequence joins TRBV20-1 and TRBJ1-2, with 7 bases matching TRBD1. Trimming took 0 bases from V and 5 from J; bases not matched to a gene: 15. Germline-derived CDR1 and CDR2 are DFQATT and SNEGSKA (reference sequence). CDR3 length: 17 amino acids. The CDR3 region is CSARDGQPRGQQYGYTF. CDR3 nucleotides: TGCAGTGCTAGAGATGGTCAACCCAGGGGACAGCAATATGGCTACACCTTC.

The chain couples TRBV3-1 to TRBJ1-1; D may be TRBD1 (6 bases). The CDR3 has 17 residues. Germline V gene lookup returns CDR1 LGHDT and CDR2 YNNKEL (reference sequence). Trimming removed 1 base from V and 3 bases from J, with 18 bases in between. In DNA form, the CDR3 reads TGTGCCAGCAGCCAAGGACTGGGCAGGGGAGAGGACACTGAAGCTTTCTTT. It is translated as CASSQGLGRGEDTEAFF.

The sample holds many counts of this clonotype. The chain combines TRBV5-1 with TRBJ1-6, with D tentatively TRBD1 (5 bases). V lost 1 base and J 7 bases, leaving 12 bases between the germline ends. This CDR3 has 15 residues. CDR1 SGHRS and CDR2 YFSETQ come from the germline V gene. CDR3 DNA sequence: TGCGCCAGCAGCTTGTACCCAGGGAAGAATTCACCCCTCCACTTT. Its protein product is CASSLYPGKNSPLHF.

This clonotype was seen only a few times. The J gene is TRBJ2-3, the V gene TRBV12-3 or TRBV12-4, with D uncertain. The CDR3 consists of 13 residues. V lost 3 bases to trimming and J lost 6 bases, with 10 bases between them. The DNA of the CDR3 is TGTGCCAGCAGTTTTTTAAAGTCGGATACGCAGTATTTT. Encoded protein: CASSFLKSDTQYF.

This clonotype occurred many times. The V gene is TRBV7-2, the J gene TRBJ1-2, with 9 positions matching TRBD1. Germline-derived CDR1 and CDR2 are SGHTA and FQGNSA. This CDR3 comprises 13 residues. V lost 5 bases, J lost 7 bases, and 5 bases stayed unmatched. CDR3 sequence: CASSQGQGIGYTF. As DNA, the CDR3 is TGTGCCAGCAGCCAGGGACAGGGTATTGGCTACACCTTC.

This rearrangement joins TRBV3-1 to TRBJ2-7; D uncertain. Deletions cut 0 bases from V and 6 bases from J, with 9 bases between. Germline V gene lookup returns CDR1 LGHDT and CDR2 YNNKEL (reference sequence). CDR3 length: 13 residues. The CDR3 here is CASSQELGIEQYF. For the CDR3, the DNA is TGTGCCAGCAGCCAAGAACTGGGGATCGAGCAGTACTTC.

The rearrangement joins TRBV6-6 to TRBJ2-1; unclear D gene. V lost 4 bases to trimming and J lost 8 bases, with 15 bases between them. Germline-derived CDR1 and CDR2 are MNHNY and SVGAGI (reference sequence). This CDR3 is built from 14 residues. CDR3 coding DNA: TGTGCCAGCAGTTTTACAATCCAAGCCCATGAGCAGTTCTTC. It translates to CASSFTIQAHEQFF.

This clonotype was seen repeatedly, ten times or more. The V gene is TRBV6-1, the J gene TRBJ2-1; D call uncertain. V lost 7 bases, J lost 7 bases, and 8 bases lay in between. Germline V gene data show CDR1 as MNHNS and CDR2 as SASEGT. CDR3 length: 11 amino acids. The CDR3 coding sequence is TGTGCCAGCACGAAACGGAATGAGCAGTTCTTC. Translating it yields CASTKRNEQFF.

This clonotype was counted only a few times. The chain joins TRBV24-1 to TRBJ2-5; D uncertain. The CDR3 runs 11 residues. Trimming stripped 9 bases from V and 2 bases from J, with 6 bases between. Germline loops: CDR1 KGHDR, CDR2 SFDVKD. CDR3 sequence reads: CATGKQETQYF. The CDR3 DNA reads TGTGCCACCGGAAAACAAGAGACCCAGTACTTC.

Concerning this clonotype: The junction departs from germline at one end; a sequencing error may be responsible. V gene TRBV30 combines with J gene TRBJ2-3, with a possible D match to TRBD1 (5 bases). Per germline, CDR1 GTSNPN and CDR2 SVGIG (reference sequence). The CDR3 sequence is 15 residues long. The CDR3, as DNA: TGTGCCTGGTGTGTCCCAGGGATAGTCACAGATACGCAGTATTTT. Residues: CAWCVPGIVTDTQYF.

The chain has TRBV6-1 and TRBJ2-3; 7 bases agree with TRBD1. The J segment lost 0 bases and the V segment lost 8 bases, leaving 8 bases of the junction unmatched. Per germline, CDR1 MNHNS and CDR2 SASEGT. The length of the CDR3 is 15 residues. CDR3 protein: CASGTDRFSTDTQYF. CDR3 in DNA: TGTGCCAGCGGGACGGACAGGTTTAGCACAGATACGCAGTATTTT.

In its sample, this clonotype was seen a few times. The chain links TRBV25-1 to TRBJ1-4; D might be TRBD1 (6 bases). V was trimmed by 7 bases and J by 8 bases, leaving 20 bases between them. The germline gives CDR1 MGHDK, CDR2 SYGVNS. The length of the CDR3 is 15 residues. The CDR3 spells CASTGGGLGVEKLFF. The CDR3 DNA follows: TGTGCCAGCACTGGAGGGGGGCTCGGGGTAGAAAAACTGTTTTTT.

CDR3 bases: TGCGCCAGCAGCCAAGATAGACGGGAGACCCAGTACTTC. As protein: CASSQDRRETQYF. The chain recombines TRBV4-3 with TRBJ2-5; D not certain. Looked up from germline, CDR1 is LGHNA and CDR2 is YSLEER. The ends were cut back, 0 bases at V and 5 bases at J, with 7 bases in the middle. CDR3 length: 13 amino acids.